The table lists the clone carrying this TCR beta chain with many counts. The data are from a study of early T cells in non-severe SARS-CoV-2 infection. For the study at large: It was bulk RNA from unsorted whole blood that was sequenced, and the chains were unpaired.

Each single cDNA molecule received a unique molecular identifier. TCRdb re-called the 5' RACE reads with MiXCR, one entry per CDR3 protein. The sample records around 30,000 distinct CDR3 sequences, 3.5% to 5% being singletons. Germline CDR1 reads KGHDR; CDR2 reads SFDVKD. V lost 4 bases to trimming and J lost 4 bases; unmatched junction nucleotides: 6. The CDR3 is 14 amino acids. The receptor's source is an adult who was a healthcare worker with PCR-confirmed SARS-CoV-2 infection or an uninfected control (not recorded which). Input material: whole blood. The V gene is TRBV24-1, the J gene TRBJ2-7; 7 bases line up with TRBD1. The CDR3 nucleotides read TGTGCCACCAGTGACCCGGGACAGCCGTACGAGCAGTACTTC. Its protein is CATSDPGQPYEQYF.